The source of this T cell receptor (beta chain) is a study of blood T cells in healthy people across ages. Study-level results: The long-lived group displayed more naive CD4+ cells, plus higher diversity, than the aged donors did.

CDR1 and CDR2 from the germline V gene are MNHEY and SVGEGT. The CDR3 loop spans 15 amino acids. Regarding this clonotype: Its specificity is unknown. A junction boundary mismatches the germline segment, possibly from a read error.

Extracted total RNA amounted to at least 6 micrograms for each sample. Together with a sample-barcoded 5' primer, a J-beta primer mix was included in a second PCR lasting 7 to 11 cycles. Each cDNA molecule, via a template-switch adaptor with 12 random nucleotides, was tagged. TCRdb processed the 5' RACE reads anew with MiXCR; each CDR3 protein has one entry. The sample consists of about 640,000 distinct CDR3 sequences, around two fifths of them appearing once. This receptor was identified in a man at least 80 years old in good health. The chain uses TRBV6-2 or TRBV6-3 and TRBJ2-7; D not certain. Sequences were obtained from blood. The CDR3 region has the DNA TGTGCCAGCAGTACGAAGCAAGAACTATCCTACAAGCAGTACTTC. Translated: CASSTKQELSYKQYF.